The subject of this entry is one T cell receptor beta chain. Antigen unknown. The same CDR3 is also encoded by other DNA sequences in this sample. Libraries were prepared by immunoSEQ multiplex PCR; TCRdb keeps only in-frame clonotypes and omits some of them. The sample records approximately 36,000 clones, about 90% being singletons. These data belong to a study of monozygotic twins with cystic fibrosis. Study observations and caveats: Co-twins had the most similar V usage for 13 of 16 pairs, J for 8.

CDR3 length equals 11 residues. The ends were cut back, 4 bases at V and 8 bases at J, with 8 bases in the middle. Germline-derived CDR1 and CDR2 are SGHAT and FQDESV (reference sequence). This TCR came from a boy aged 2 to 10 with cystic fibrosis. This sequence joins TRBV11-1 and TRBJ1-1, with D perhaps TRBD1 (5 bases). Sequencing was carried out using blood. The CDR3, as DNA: TGTGCCAGCAGCTCCAGGACAGAAGCTTTCTTT. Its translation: CASSSRTEAFF.